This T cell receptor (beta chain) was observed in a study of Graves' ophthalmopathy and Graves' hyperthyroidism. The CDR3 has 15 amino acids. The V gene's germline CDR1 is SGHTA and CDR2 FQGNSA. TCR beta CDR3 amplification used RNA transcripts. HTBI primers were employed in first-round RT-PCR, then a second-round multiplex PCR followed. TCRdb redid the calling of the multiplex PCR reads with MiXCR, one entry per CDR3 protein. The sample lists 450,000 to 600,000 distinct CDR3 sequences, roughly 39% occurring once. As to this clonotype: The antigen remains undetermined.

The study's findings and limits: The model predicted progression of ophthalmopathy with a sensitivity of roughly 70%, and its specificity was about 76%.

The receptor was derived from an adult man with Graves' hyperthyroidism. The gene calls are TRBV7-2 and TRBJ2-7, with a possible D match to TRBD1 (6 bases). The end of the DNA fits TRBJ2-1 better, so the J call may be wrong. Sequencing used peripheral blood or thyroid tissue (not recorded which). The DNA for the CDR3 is TGTGCCAGCAGCTTCCGTCGGGACACCTACAATGAGCAGTTCTTC. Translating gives CASSFRRDTYNEQFF.